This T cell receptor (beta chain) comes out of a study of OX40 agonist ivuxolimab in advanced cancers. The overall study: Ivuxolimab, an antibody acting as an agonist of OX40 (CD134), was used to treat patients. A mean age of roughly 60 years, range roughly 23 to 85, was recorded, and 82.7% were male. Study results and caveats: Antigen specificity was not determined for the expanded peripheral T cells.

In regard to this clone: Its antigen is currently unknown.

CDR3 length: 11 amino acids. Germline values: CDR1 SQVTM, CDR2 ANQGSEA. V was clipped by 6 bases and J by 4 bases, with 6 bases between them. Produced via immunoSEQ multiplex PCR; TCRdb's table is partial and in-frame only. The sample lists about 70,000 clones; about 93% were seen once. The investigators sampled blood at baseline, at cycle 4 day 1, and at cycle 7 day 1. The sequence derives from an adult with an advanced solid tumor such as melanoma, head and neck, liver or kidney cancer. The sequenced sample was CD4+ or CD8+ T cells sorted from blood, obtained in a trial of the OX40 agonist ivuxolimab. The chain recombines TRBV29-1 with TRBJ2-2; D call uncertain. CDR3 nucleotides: TGCAGCGTGATACTCACCGGGGAGCTGTTTTTT. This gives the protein CSVILTGELFF.